Listed here are 30 T cell receptor beta chains from one sample, sequenced in a study of blood T cell repertoires in COVID-19. Sequencing was performed with immunoSEQ multiplex PCR; in TCRdb, only in-frame clones are kept and a portion is missing. The data hold 150,000 to 200,000 clones, with around nine tenths observed a single time. Sequencing was performed on peripheral blood. Receptor source: a man between 18 and 29 years old with active or convalescent COVID-19.

The CDR3 bases are TGTGCCAGCAGCTTACCCGGCAGGGGGTCTGTCTCTGGAAACACCATATATTTT. Protein sequence: CASSLPGRGSVSGNTIYF. The rearrangement joins TRBV7-9 to TRBJ1-3; TRBD1 aligns across 7 bases. The V and J ends lost 2 bases and 0 bases, in that order; junction bases with no gene match: 10. The CDR3 contains 18 residues. Per germline, CDR1 SEHNR and CDR2 FQNEAQ (reference sequence).

The chain combines TRBV2 with TRBJ1-1; 8 positions agree with TRBD1. The CDR3 covers 15 residues. CDR1 and CDR2 from the germline V gene are SNHLY and FYNNEI. The trim removed 6 bases at V and 3 bases at J, leaving 9 bases unmatched. CDR3 sequence (DNA): TGTGCCAGCAGCCAGACAGGGGTCGGGGACACTGAAGCTTTCTTT. Its translation is CASSQTGVGDTEAFF.

The chain is built from TRBV5-1 and TRBJ1-5; 7 positions agree with TRBD1. Germline V lookup: CDR1 SGHRS, CDR2 YFSETQ. Germline trimming cut 0 bases from V and 4 bases from J; bases unmatched to any gene: 7. CDR3 length equals 16 residues. CDR3 protein: CASSLDGSGGNQPQHF. The CDR3 DNA follows: TGCGCCAGCAGCTTGGATGGCTCAGGGGGGAATCAGCCCCAGCATTTT.

The chain recombines TRBV6-5 with TRBJ1-2, with D tentatively TRBD1 (5 bases). This CDR3 region has 14 residues. Germline V CDR1 and CDR2: MNHEY, SVGAGI. Trimming pared 5 bases from V and 8 bases from J, leaving 18 bases between. The CDR3 reads CASSLRGRRGGYTF. The CDR3 region has the DNA TGTGCCAGCAGTCTAAGGGGCAGGAGGGGCGGCTACACCTTC.

The chain combines TRBV6-6 with TRBJ2-7, with 8 nucleotides matching TRBD2. The CDR3 loop spans 14 amino acids. The junction had 8 bases not matched to a gene; V was cut back by 6 bases and J by 4 bases. The germline CDR1 and CDR2 sequences are MNHNY and SVGAGI (reference sequence). The CDR3 sequence is CASSSILAGYEQYV. CDR3 nucleotide sequence: TGTGCCAGCAGCAGTATTTTAGCGGGATACGAGCAGTACGTC.

The chain combines TRBV30 with TRBJ1-6; a weak D match, TRBD1 (6 bases). CDR3 length: 14 residues. With 3 bases removed from V and 4 bases from J, the gap between germline ends came to 10 bases. Germline V CDR1 and CDR2: GTSNPN, SVGIG (reference sequence). CDR3 nucleotides: TGTGCCTGGAGCAGGACAGCTTATAATTCACCCCTCCACTTT. Amino acid sequence: CAWSRTAYNSPLHF. The whole variable domain, remainder taken from reference TRBV30 and TRBJ1-6, is SQTIHQWPATLVQPVGSPLSLECTVEGTSNPNLYWYRQAAGRGLQLLFYSVGIGQISSEVPQNLSASRPQDRQFILSSKKLLLSDSGFYLCAWSRTAYNSPLHFGNGTRLTVT.

This clone showed up just a few times. This rearrangement joins TRBV7-9 to TRBJ2-7; D uncertain. The V gene lost 5 bases and the J gene lost 2 bases, with 10 bases spanning the gap. The CDR3 is 13 amino acids. Germline V gives CDR1 SEHNR, CDR2 FQNEAQ (reference sequence). CDR3 DNA sequence: TGTGCCAGCAGCCCGCGAGAAACCTACGAGCAGTACTTC. Translated, it gives CASSPRETYEQYF.

The chain is built from TRBV15 and TRBJ2-1; 13 nucleotides match TRBD2. From germline, CDR1 is LNHNV and CDR2 YYDKDF (reference sequence). The CDR3 loop spans 20 amino acids. With V trimmed by 0 bases and J by 6 bases, 14 bases remained unmatched. CDR3: CATSRDLSPLAGGPLNEQFF. The CDR3 bases are TGTGCCACCAGCAGAGACCTTAGTCCACTAGCGGGAGGGCCCCTCAATGAGCAGTTCTTC.

The chain carries TRBV21-1 and TRBJ2-1; the table's D gene call, TRBD2, was not cross checked with the DNA. TRBV21-1 represents a pseudogene. The CDR3 extends over 15 amino acids. The CDR3 protein is CASSKGLAGVDEQFF. The CDR3 coding sequence is TGTGCCAGCAGCAAAGGACTAGCGGGAGTCGATGAGCAGTTCTTC.

The chain joins TRBV4-1 to TRBJ1-1; D is unresolved. The V and J ends lost 3 bases and 1 base respectively, with 9 bases between them. The CDR3 length is 14 residues. Germline V gene lookup returns CDR1 MGHRA and CDR2 YSYEKL. The CDR3 DNA reads TGCGCCAGCAGCCACCGGGTGGGGAACACTGAAGCTTTCTTT. As protein: CASSHRVGNTEAFF.

This clone has only a few counts. V is TRBV5-1 and J is TRBJ2-1; D perhaps matches TRBD1 (5 bases). The ends were cut back, 1 base at V and 5 bases at J, with 16 bases in the middle. The CDR3 sequence is 16 residues long. CDR1 and CDR2 from the germline V gene are SGHRS and YFSETQ. The CDR3 region is CASSLPGLPPDNEQFF. CDR3 DNA: TGCGCCAGCAGCTTGCCAGGGCTTCCCCCCGACAATGAGCAGTTCTTC.

The chain has TRBV27 and TRBJ2-5, with 8 bases identical to TRBD2. After removal of 5 bases from V and 6 bases from J, the junction contained 14 bases not matched to a gene. Germline CDR1 and CDR2: MNHEY and SMNVEV (reference sequence). CDR3 length: 16 amino acids. The CDR3 DNA follows: TGTGCCAGCAGTCCCGGGGGGGCGGGGGGCCCACAGACCCAGTACTTC. Residues: CASSPGGAGGPQTQYF.

A few counts support this clone. V is TRBV5-1 and J is TRBJ2-1, with 10 bases matching TRBD1. The germline V gene has CDR1 SGHRS and CDR2 YFSETQ. This CDR3 has 16 amino acids. Trimming removed 0 bases from V and 6 bases from J; junction bases left unmatched: 6. The CDR3 region is CASSLVVGQGVNEQFF. The CDR3 nucleotides are TGCGCCAGCAGCTTGGTAGTAGGACAGGGGGTCAATGAGCAGTTCTTC.

The DNA for the CDR3 is TGTGCCAGCAGCCACAGCTACCTTGGCTACACCTTC. Encoded protein: CASSHSYLGYTF. The chain recombines TRBV21-1 with TRBJ1-2; TRBD1 is taken as the D call from the table, unchecked against the DNA. TRBV21-1 is a documented pseudogene. The length of the CDR3 is 12 residues.

In this sample, this clone turned up a few times. The chain links TRBV28 to TRBJ1-1, with a weak D call TRBD1 (6 bases). The V gene lost 4 bases and the J gene lost 5 bases, with 23 bases spanning the gap. This CDR3 is 17 amino acids long. The germline V gene has CDR1 MDHEN and CDR2 SYDVKM. DNA of the CDR3: TGTGCCAGCAGTTCCGATACATCGGTACAGGGACGGACTGAAGCTTTCTTT. This sequence encodes CASSSDTSVQGRTEAFF.

The genes are TRBV11-2 and TRBJ2-7; D perhaps matches TRBD2 (5 bases). This CDR3 is built from 16 residues. Trimming took off 5 bases at V and 7 bases at J, with 24 bases between the two ends. Germline V lookup: CDR1 SGHAT, CDR2 FQNNGV. CDR3: CASSPVAHEGTIEQYV. The CDR3 DNA is TGTGCCAGCAGCCCAGTGGCCCATGAGGGAACAATAGAGCAGTACGTC.

The chain joins TRBV2 to TRBJ2-7, with TRBD2 matching 7 bases. CDR3 size: 14 residues. Unmatched junction bases numbered 4, after V lost 1 base and J lost 4 bases. The V gene's germline CDR1 is SNHLY and CDR2 FYNNEI. CDR3 nucleotides: TGTGCCAGCAGTGAAGGCTCTAGCGGATACGAGCAGTACGTC. Translating it yields CASSEGSSGYEQYV.

V and J are TRBV3-1 (or the pseudogene TRBV3-2) and TRBJ2-5; TRBD2 matches at 7 bases. Germline CDR1 reads LGHDT; CDR2 reads YNNKEL (reference sequence). With 4 bases clipped from V and 4 bases from J, the junction kept 9 bases outside the gene matches. This CDR3 is 15 amino acids long. The CDR3 spells CASSLPERGGETQYF. The CDR3 DNA follows: TGTGCCAGCAGCCTTCCCGAACGCGGGGGAGAGACCCAGTACTTC.

This rearrangement joins TRBV6-5 to TRBJ2-3, with TRBD2 identical over 7 bases. Germline loops: CDR1 MNHEY, CDR2 SVGAGI. The CDR3 contains 14 residues. Trimming cost V 2 bases and J 3 bases; bases outside gene matches: 2. CDR3 sequence: CASSYQRDTDTQYF. CDR3 bases: TGTGCCAGCAGTTACCAGCGGGATACAGATACGCAGTATTTT.

This chain links TRBV28 with TRBJ1-1, with 7 bases that match TRBD1. The germline V gene encodes CDR1 MDHEN and CDR2 SYDVKM. With V trimmed by 4 bases and J by 4 bases, 0 bases remained unmatched. This CDR3 is built from 12 residues. CDR3 protein: CASSSGGTEAFF. In nucleotides, the CDR3 is TGTGCCAGCAGTTCAGGGGGCACTGAAGCTTTCTTT.

The rearrangement joins TRBV19 to TRBJ1-1; TRBD1 might be the D (5 bases). V was cut by 4 bases and J by 1 base, with 10 bases left in between. CDR3 length equals 14 residues. Germline CDR1 LNHDA, CDR2 SQIVND (reference sequence). In DNA form, the CDR3 reads TGTGCCAGTAGTACGGGAGGGACGAACACTGAAGCTTTCTTT. Protein: CASSTGGTNTEAFF. Complete variable domain (other parts from reference TRBV19 and TRBJ1-1): DGGITQSPKYLFRKEGQNVTLSCEQNLNHDAMYWYRQDPGQGLRLIYYSQIVNDFQKGDIAEGYSVSREKKESFPLTVTSAQKNPTAFYLCASSTGGTNTEAFFGQGTRLTVV.

The gene calls are TRBV6-4 and TRBJ2-3, with 9 positions matching TRBD2. V shed 2 bases, J shed 4 bases, and the junction held 4 bases outside the gene matches. CDR3 length equals 15 residues. The germline CDR1 and CDR2 sequences are MRHNA and SNTAGT. As DNA, the CDR3 is TGTGCCAGCAGTGACAATAGCGGGAGTCCAGATACGCAGTATTTT. Amino acid sequence: CASSDNSGSPDTQYF.

The rearrangement joins TRBV3-1 (or the pseudogene TRBV3-2) to TRBJ2-7; D unresolved. Germline V CDR1 and CDR2: LGHDT, YNNKEL (reference sequence). Trimming shortened V by 1 base and J by 9 bases, and 19 bases separated the two germline ends. The CDR3 sequence is 15 residues long. CDR3 DNA: TGTGCCAGCAGCCAAGGCCGACCCGCAGGCACCCGGCAGTACTTC. Translation gives CASSQGRPAGTRQYF.

The chain couples TRBV2 to TRBJ2-3; 7 bases match TRBD2. Germline values: CDR1 SNHLY, CDR2 FYNNEI. The CDR3 is 13 residues long. After removal of 6 bases from V and 1 base from J, the junction contained 1 base not matched to a gene. CDR3 loop: CASSTSGTDTQYF. CDR3 sequence (DNA): TGTGCCAGCAGCACTAGCGGCACAGATACGCAGTATTTT.

The chain employs TRBV7-6 and TRBJ2-1, with 8 bases that match TRBD2. There are 16 residues in the CDR3. Germline assignment: CDR1 SGHVS and CDR2 FNYEAQ. Trimming at V came to 3 bases and at J to 0 bases, leaving 4 bases not matched to a gene. The CDR3 here is CASSLLSGSSYNEQFF. CDR3 sequence (DNA): TGTGCCAGCAGCTTGTTAAGCGGGAGCTCCTACAATGAGCAGTTCTTC.

This chain uses TRBV19 with TRBJ1-6; D is uncertain. There are 14 residues in the CDR3. V lost 7 bases to trimming and J lost 0 bases, with 7 bases between them. Germline V lookup: CDR1 LNHDA, CDR2 SQIVND (reference sequence). CDR3 in DNA: TGTGCCAGTACCCGGAGCTCCTATAATTCACCCCTCCACTTT. This gives the protein CASTRSSYNSPLHF.

The chain recombines TRBV28 with TRBJ2-2; tentative D call: TRBD1 (6 bases). CDR1 is MDHEN and CDR2 is SYDVKM in the germline V gene. V shed 2 bases and J shed 4 bases, with 11 bases lying between them. This CDR3 has 15 residues. Here the CDR3 reads CASSLNRDSTGELFF. In DNA, the CDR3 is TGTGCCAGCAGTTTAAACAGGGATTCCACCGGGGAGCTGTTTTTT. Drawing the rest from reference TRBV28 and TRBJ2-2, the complete variable domain is DVKVTQSSRYLVKRTGEKVFLECVQDMDHENMFWYRQDPGLGLRLIYFSYDVKMKEKGDIPEGYSVSREKKERFSLILESASTNQTSMYLCASSLNRDSTGELFFGEGSRLTVL.

The genes are TRBV6-5 and TRBJ1-2; 9 bases map to TRBD1. The germline V gene has CDR1 MNHEY and CDR2 SVGAGI. V lost 6 bases to trimming and J lost 5 bases; unmatched junction nucleotides: 10. CDR3 length equals 15 residues. The CDR3 DNA follows: TGTGCCAGCAGGGACAGGGGAGGCTTTTGGTATGGCTACACCTTC. Translating gives CASRDRGGFWYGYTF.

The chain joins TRBV4-1 to TRBJ2-7; 8 bases map to TRBD2. Trimming cost V 1 base and J 3 bases; bases outside gene matches: 11. CDR3 length: 17 residues. The germline V gene has CDR1 MGHRA and CDR2 YSYEKL. The CDR3 DNA sequence: TGCGCCAGCAGCCAAGCGGGGGGGAAGGGGCGCGTCTACGAGCAGTACTTC. Protein product: CASSQAGGKGRVYEQYF.

The V and J genes are TRBV19 and TRBJ2-2; possibly TRBD1 for D (6 bases). Trimming left V 0 bases short and J 7 bases short, with 15 bases between. Germline V gene data show CDR1 as LNHDA and CDR2 as SQIVND (reference sequence). The CDR3 is 16 residues long. CDR3 in DNA: TGTGCCAGTAGTATAGAGAACAGGGTTTACGGCGGGGAGCTGTTTTTT. Encoded protein: CASSIENRVYGGELFF.